These 4 T cell receptor beta chains came from one sample sequenced in a study of shared clonotypes between healthy human individuals. Only in-frame clones appear in the TCRdb table, and some are missing; sequencing was by immunoSEQ multiplex PCR. The sample consists of roughly 1,600,000 clones, approximately 98.5% of them appearing once. Material: naive CD4+ T cells sorted from blood. As for subset: CD45RA+ positively selected. The source of these receptors is a man under 40 in good health.

CDR3 sequence: CASSNPGISYEQYF. The CDR3 coding sequence is TGTGCCAGTAGTAATCCCGGGATCTCCTACGAGCAGTACTTC. The chain has TRBV19 and TRBJ2-7, with a possible D match to TRBD2 (5 bases). Germline-derived CDR1 and CDR2 are LNHDA and SQIVND (reference sequence). The V gene lost 4 bases and the J gene lost 0 bases, with 10 bases spanning the gap. The CDR3 is 14 amino acids.

This chain links TRBV6-1 with TRBJ2-7; TRBD2 is a possible D gene (5 bases). V lost 1 base to trimming and J lost 7 bases, with 5 bases between them. Germline assignment: CDR1 MNHNS and CDR2 SASEGT. The CDR3 covers 11 residues. The CDR3 is CASSEGREQYF. CDR3 bases: TGTGCCAGCAGTGAAGGGAGGGAGCAGTACTTC.

This chain connects TRBV7-9 to TRBJ1-2; D perhaps matches TRBD1 (5 bases). The V gene lost 3 bases and the J gene lost 7 bases, with 27 bases spanning the gap. CDR1 SEHNR and CDR2 FQNEAQ come from the germline V gene (reference sequence). The CDR3 contains 18 residues. The CDR3 loop is CASSFLPPGRRASGGYTF. The CDR3 DNA reads as TGTGCCAGCAGCTTCCTTCCTCCGGGACGGAGGGCCTCGGGTGGCTACACCTTC.

The chain couples TRBV18 to TRBJ2-1; 9 nucleotides match TRBD1. From germline, CDR1 is KGHSH and CDR2 LQKENI. The length of the CDR3 is 16 residues. Trimming took 0 bases from V and 9 from J; bases not matched to a gene: 9. DNA for the CDR3: TGTGCCAGCTCACCACCGGGACAGGGATTCTCTGGTGAGCAGTTCTTC. Its translation: CASSPPGQGFSGEQFF.